The sequence of this T cell receptor (beta chain) was determined in a study of cytomegalovirus exposure and HLA in healthy donors. It was healthy bone marrow donors who served as donors. Findings and caveats of the study: Analyses of presence and absence presupposed an approximately uniform sequencing depth across donors. A previous analysis found most TCR beta V segments productive roughly 90% or roughly 30% of the time.

Comments on this clone: Its antigen is undetermined.

This CDR3 spans 14 amino acids. Trimming shortened V by 6 bases and J by 3 bases, and 13 bases separated the two germline ends. Germline V gene sequence: CDR1 SGHTS, CDR2 YDEGEE. The study ran its PCR with 60 Vbeta and 13 Jbeta primers. Sequencing was performed with immunoSEQ multiplex PCR; in TCRdb, only in-frame clones are kept and a portion is missing. The data contain approximately 170,000 clones, around 62% of them singletons. This chain connects TRBV5-8 to TRBJ1-5; TRBD1 is a possible D gene (5 bases). This clonotype was sampled from a man aged 40-49 years in good health and CMV-seronegative. Material for sequencing was PBMCs. CDR3 loop: CASTQGVYNQPQHF. The CDR3 DNA sequence: TGTGCCAGCACCCAAGGGGTTTACAATCAGCCCCAGCATTTT.